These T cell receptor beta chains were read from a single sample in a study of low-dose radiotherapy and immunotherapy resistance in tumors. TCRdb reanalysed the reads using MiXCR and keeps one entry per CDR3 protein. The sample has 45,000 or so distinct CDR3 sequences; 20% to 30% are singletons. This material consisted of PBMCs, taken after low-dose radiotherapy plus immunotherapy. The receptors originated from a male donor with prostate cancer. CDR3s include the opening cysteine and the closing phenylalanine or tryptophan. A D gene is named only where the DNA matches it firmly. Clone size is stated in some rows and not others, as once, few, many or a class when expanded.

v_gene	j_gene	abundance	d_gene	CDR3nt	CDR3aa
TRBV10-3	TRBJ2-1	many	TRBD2	TGTGCCATCAGAGGACTAGCGGGGGGCAATGAGCAGTTCTTC	CAIRGLAGGNEQFF
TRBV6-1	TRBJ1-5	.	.	TGTGCCAGCAGTGAGAAGGTCAGCAATCAGCCCCAGCATTTT	CASSEKVSNQPQHF
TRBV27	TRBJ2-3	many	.	TGTGCCAGCAGAAAAACGTTTTTGGGCGTTGGCGGGAGCACAGATACGCAGTATTTT	CASRKTFLGVGGSTDTQYF
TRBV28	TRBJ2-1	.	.	TGTGCCAGCAGAATAATGCAGGGTTACAATGAGCAGTTCTTC	CASRIMQGYNEQFF
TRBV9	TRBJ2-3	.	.	TGTGCCAGCAGCGGGCTAGAAGCGCTCACAGATACGCAGTATTTT	CASSGLEALTDTQYF
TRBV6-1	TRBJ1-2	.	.	TGTGCCACCTCGACAGCGGTTGGCTACACCTTC	CATSTAVGYTF
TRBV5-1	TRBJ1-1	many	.	TGCGCCAGCAGCCGGGTGGACACTGAAGCTTTCTTT	CASSRVDTEAFF
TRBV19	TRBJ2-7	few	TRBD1	TGTGCCAGTAGTATCGGGGCAGGGGGCAACGAGCAGTACTTC	CASSIGAGGNEQYF
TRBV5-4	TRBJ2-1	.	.	TGTGCCAGCAGCTCGGGGCCCCGGACCTTCTACAATGAGCAGTTCTTC	CASSSGPRTFYNEQFF
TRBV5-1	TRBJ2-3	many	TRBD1	TGCGCCAGCAGCTTTGGAACAGGGGGCAGTCGGACAGATACGCAGTATTTT	CASSFGTGGSRTDTQYF
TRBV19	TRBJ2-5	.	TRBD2	TGTGCCAGTAGTATGGGACTAGCGGGGGGCCAAGAGACCCAGTACTTC	CASSMGLAGGQETQYF
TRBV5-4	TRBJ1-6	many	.	TGTGCCAGCAGCTTGGTTAATTCACCCCTCCACTTT	CASSLVNSPLHF
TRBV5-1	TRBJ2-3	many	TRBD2	TGCGCCAGCAGCTTCAGCGGGAGCGCAGATACGCAGTATTTT	CASSFSGSADTQYF
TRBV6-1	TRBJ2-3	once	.	TGTGCCAGCAGTCCGGGCCTGTCCCTCACAGATACGCAGTATTTT	CASSPGLSLTDTQYF
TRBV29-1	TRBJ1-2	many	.	TGCAGCGTTGTTATGGGGGCGAAGGGCTACACCTTC	CSVVMGAKGYTF
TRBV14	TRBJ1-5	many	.	TGTGCCAGCAGCTCGGGGTTAGATCAGCCCCAGCATTTT	CASSSGLDQPQHF
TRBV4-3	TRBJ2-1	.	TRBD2	TGCGCCAGCAGCCAACTCCCTAGCGGGGGGGGCACCTACAATGAGCAGTTCTTC	CASSQLPSGGGTYNEQFF
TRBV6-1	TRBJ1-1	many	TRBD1	TGTGCCAGCGAGGGGGCGGGCACTGAAGCTTTCTTT	CASEGAGTEAFF
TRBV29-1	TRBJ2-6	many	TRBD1	TGCAGCGCCCAGACAGGGGGCGCGGGTGGGGCCAACGTCCTGACTTTC	CSAQTGGAGGANVLTF
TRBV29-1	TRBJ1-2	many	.	TGCAGCGTTGAACGGCGCAGAAACTATGGCTACACCTTC	CSVERRRNYGYTF
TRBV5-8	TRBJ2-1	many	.	TGTGCCAGCAGGAAAGAGGGGCCCCTCTCCTACAATGAGCAGTTCTTC	CASRKEGPLSYNEQFF
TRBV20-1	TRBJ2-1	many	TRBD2	TGCAGTGCCAACTCCGGGACTAGCGGGGGGGCGACTGAGCAGTTCTTC	CSANSGTSGGATEQFF
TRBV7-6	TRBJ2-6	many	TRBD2	TGTGCCAGCAGCCAAGCCAGCGGGAGGCCCTCTGGGGCCAACGTCCTGACTTTC	CASSQASGRPSGANVLTF
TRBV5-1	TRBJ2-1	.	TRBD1	TGCGCCAGCAGCTTGGGTGACAGGGGCGCCAATGAGCAGTTCTTC	CASSLGDRGANEQFF
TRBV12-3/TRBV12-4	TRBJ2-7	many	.	TGTGCCAGCAGGGAGGGCGGCTACGAGCAGTACTTC	CASREGGYEQYF
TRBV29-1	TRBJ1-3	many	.	TGCAGCGTTCAGCTACAGGGCGGAAACACCATATATTTT	CSVQLQGGNTIYF
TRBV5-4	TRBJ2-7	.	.	TGTGCCAGCAGCTTGGAGAAAGGAAGGAACGAGCAGTACTTC	CASSLEKGRNEQYF
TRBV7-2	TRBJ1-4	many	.	TGTGCCAGCAGCTTAGGGGAGAACGGAAAACTGTTTTTT	CASSLGENGKLFF
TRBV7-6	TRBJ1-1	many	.	TGTGCCAGCAGCGGACTAAAGACCACTGAAGCTTTCTTT	CASSGLKTTEAFF
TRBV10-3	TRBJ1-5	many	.	TGTGCCATCAGTGAGTCCTTTGAGGGATACCAGCCCCAGCATTTT	CAISESFEGYQPQHF
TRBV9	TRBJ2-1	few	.	TGTGCCAGCAGCGTAGGGCTAGTGAACAATGAGCAGTTCTTC	CASSVGLVNNEQFF
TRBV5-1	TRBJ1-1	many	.	TGCGCCAGCAGCTTGGCGGTAGGGGACACTGAAGCTTTCTTT	CASSLAVGDTEAFF
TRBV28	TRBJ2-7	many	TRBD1	TGTGCCAGCAGTGTGGCGGGACAGGGAGACTACGAGCAGTACTTC	CASSVAGQGDYEQYF
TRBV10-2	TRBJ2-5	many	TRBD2	TGCGCCAGCAGTTTAGCGGGGGGGCAGGAGACCCAGTACTTC	CASSLAGGQETQYF
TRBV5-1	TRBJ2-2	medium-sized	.	TGCGCCAGCAGCGAGGACGGCGGGGAGCTGTTTTTT	CASSEDGGELFF
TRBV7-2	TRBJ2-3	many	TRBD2	TGTGCCAGCAGCTTTAGCGGGAGCACAGATACGCAGTATTTT	CASSFSGSTDTQYF
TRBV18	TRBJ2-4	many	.	TGTGCCAGCTCACCACTAACTAGGGCCAAAAACATTCAGTACTTC	CASSPLTRAKNIQYF
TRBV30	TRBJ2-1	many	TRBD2	TGTGCCTGGAGCGGGGGGGCCCCCGATGAGCAGTTCTTC	CAWSGGAPDEQFF
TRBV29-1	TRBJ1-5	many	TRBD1	TGCAGCGTTGGGGACAGGGAGGATCAGCCCCAGCATTTT	CSVGDREDQPQHF
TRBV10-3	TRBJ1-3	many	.	TGTGCCACCAACCAGGGGTCGGTAAACACCATATATTTT	CATNQGSVNTIYF
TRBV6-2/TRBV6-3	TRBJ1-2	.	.	TGTGCCAGCAGTGAAGGTCCCTATGGCTACACCTTC	CASSEGPYGYTF
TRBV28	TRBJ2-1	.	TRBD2	TGTGCCAGCAGTTTATCGGGGGGGTCCTACAATGAGCAGTTCTTC	CASSLSGGSYNEQFF
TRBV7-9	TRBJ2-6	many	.	TGTGCCAGCAGCACAGCTGGGGCCAACGTCCTGACTTTC	CASSTAGANVLTF
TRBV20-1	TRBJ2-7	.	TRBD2	TGCAGTGCTCCCTTCGGACTAGTACCGTACTTC	CSAPFGLVPYF
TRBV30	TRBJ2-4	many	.	TGTGCCTGGAGTCGTACTTCTGGGGGGACCATTCAGTACTTC	CAWSRTSGGTIQYF
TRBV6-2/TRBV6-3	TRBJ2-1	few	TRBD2	TGTGCCAGCAGTCGTTGGACTAGCGGGGGATACAATGAGCAGTTCTTC	CASSRWTSGGYNEQFF
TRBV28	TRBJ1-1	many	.	TGTGCCAGCAGTTTACAGGGGTACACTGAAGCTTTCTTT	CASSLQGYTEAFF
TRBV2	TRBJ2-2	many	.	TGTGCCAGCAGTGTGGGGTGGCGCACCGGGGAGCTGTTTTTT	CASSVGWRTGELFF
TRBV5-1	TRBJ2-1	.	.	TGCGCCAGCAGCCCGCGAGCCTCTTACAATGAGCAGTTCTTC	CASSPRASYNEQFF
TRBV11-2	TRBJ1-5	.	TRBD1	TGTGCCAGCAGCTGGGGGACAGGGAACGGCCAGCCCCAGCATTTT	CASSWGTGNGQPQHF
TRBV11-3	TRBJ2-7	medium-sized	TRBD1	TGTGCCAGCAGTAAGGGGGACAGCTCCTACGAGCAGTACTTC	CASSKGDSSYEQYF
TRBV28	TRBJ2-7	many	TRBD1	TGTGCCAGCACCTTGGGACAGTCTACCTACGAGCAGTACTTC	CASTLGQSTYEQYF
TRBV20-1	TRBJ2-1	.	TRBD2	TGCAGTGCTAGTAAAGCGGGAGTGGTTGAGCAGTTCTTC	CSASKAGVVEQFF